The TCR beta chain described here comes from a study of cytomegalovirus exposure and HLA in healthy donors. Study-level findings and limits: The study listed roughly 160 cytomegalovirus-associated TCR beta chains. The tendency of first-cohort TCR clusters to co-occur in the roughly 130 validation repertoires was the finding of a later analysis. Three of the chains that were CMV-associated were confirmed in vitro to be specific for CMV antigens.

Measured with immunoSEQ multiplex PCR; TCRdb has only the in-frame clones, and not every one. The sample shows around 100,000 clones, approximately 94% of them seen only once. In regard to this clone: What it binds is not known.

Sequenced material: PBMCs. The origin of this receptor is a woman aged 18-29 years in good health and CMV-seronegative.

CDR3 protein: CASSTRDFQETQYF. DNA of the CDR3: TGTGCCAGCAGCACCCGGGACTTCCAAGAGACCCAGTACTTC. J is TRBJ2-5 and V is TRBV9, with a possible D match to TRBD2 (6 bases). V was trimmed by 4 bases and J by 1 base, leaving 11 bases between them. Looked up from germline, CDR1 is SGDLS and CDR2 is YYNGEE. The CDR3 extends over 14 amino acids.